This T cell receptor (beta chain) derives from a study of OX40 agonist ivuxolimab in advanced cancers. Whole-study results and caveats: Expanded peripheral T cell antigen specificity was not determined. Low normalized T-cell clonal expansion also characterized some of the nonresponders. CD4+ and CD8+ blood T cells expanded clonally by week 6 at 0.1 to 3.0 mg/kg.

CDR3 size: 14 residues. Germline lookup yields CDR1 MNHNY and CDR2 SVGAGI (reference sequence). V shed 5 bases and J shed 2 bases, with 13 bases lying between them. Patients were excluded for autoimmune disease history or systemic immunosuppression. With respect to this clone: Its antigen is still unknown.

Generated by immunoSEQ multiplex PCR, the TCRdb table keeps only in-frame clones and is missing some. The sample carries roughly 67,000 clones, roughly 90% recorded once. The genes are TRBV6-6 and TRBJ2-7; tentatively, D is TRBD1 (5 bases). The clonotype originates from an adult with an advanced solid tumor such as melanoma, head and neck, liver or kidney cancer. Material: CD4+ or CD8+ T cells sorted from blood, obtained in a trial of the OX40 agonist ivuxolimab. The CDR3 nucleotides are TGTGCCAGCAGTCCCCACAGGCCAACCTACGAGCAGTACTTC. Its translation is CASSPHRPTYEQYF.